The present T cell receptor beta chain was sequenced within a study of T-cell reconstitution after alpha-beta-depleted transplantation in children. CDR3 length: 16 amino acids. Germline values: CDR1 SGHAT, CDR2 FQNNGV. V trimming: 4 bases; J trimming: 0 bases; junction bases outside the gene matches: 7. Whole-study findings and limits: It was newly produced T cells that mostly accounted for T-cell counts and diversity one year after transplant.

This clonotype has a count of ten or more. Its antigen is not identified. The library targeted TCRbeta and was prepared with unique molecular identifiers. TCRdb called the PCR reads again in MiXCR, with one record for every CDR3 protein. The sample lists roughly 160,000 distinct CDR3 sequences, over 8.5% seen once, with less than 15% in the top ten. The input for sequencing was PBMCs, taken before TCRalphabeta/CD19-depleted stem cell transplant. The chain carries TRBV11-2 and TRBJ1-1, with TRBD1 matching over 8 bases. The sequence was obtained from a boy between 2 and 10 years old with acute myeloid leukemia, due to receive a stem cell transplant. This CDR3 is CASSSAGGAMNTEAFF. CDR3 nucleotide sequence: TGTGCCAGCAGCTCCGCAGGGGGCGCGATGAACACTGAAGCTTTCTTT.